This is a list of T cell receptor beta chains from one sample in a study of T cells in localized non-small cell lung cancer. Only in-frame clones appear in the TCRdb table, and some are missing; sequencing was by immunoSEQ multiplex PCR. The sample has about 77,000 clones; more than 75% are singletons. The starting material was peripheral blood, obtained before any cancer treatment. The receptors were sampled from a woman between 35 and 75 years old with stage I squamous cell lung carcinoma. Both conserved end residues are part of each CDR3. Fields, in order: D gene, V gene, clone size, J gene, CDR3 DNA, CDR3 protein. D genes are given only for firm matches. Not all rows give a size; the values are once, few, many and, for expanded clones, a class.

>-|TRBV28|-|TRBJ1-5
TGTGCCAGCAATGTGGGAATGGGCAATCAGCCCCAGCATTTT
CASNVGMGNQPQHF
>TRBD2|TRBV2|-|TRBJ2-2
TGTGCCAGCACCCGACTAGCGGGGGAAACCGGGGAGCTGTTTTTT
CASTRLAGETGELFF
>TRBD2|TRBV7-8|once|TRBJ2-7
TGTGCCAGCAGCTCCGAGTCACTAGCGGGGATAAACGACTTCTCCTACGAGCAGTACTTC
CASSSESLAGINDFSYEQYF
>-|TRBV19|-|TRBJ1-4
TGTGCCAGTAGTTCCCCTCGGGGGGCTAATGAAAAACTGTTTTTT
CASSSPRGANEKLFF
>-|TRBV6-4|-|TRBJ1-2
TGTGCCAGCAGTGACACCGACAGTAGCTATGGCTACACCTTC
CASSDTDSSYGYTF
>TRBD1|TRBV19|-|TRBJ1-6
TGTGCCAGTAGTGCGCGGCGGACAGGGCGCGCGCGGTCACCCCTCCACTTT
CASSARRTGRARSPLHF
>-|TRBV5-1|-|TRBJ1-2
TGCGCCAGCAGCTTAATAGAACGGGATCCATCTGGCTACACCTTC
CASSLIERDPSGYTF
>-|TRBV4-1|-|TRBJ1-5
TGCGCCAGCAGCCAAGCCCCCGGTAGGGGCGGTAGTCAGCCCCAGCATTTT
CASSQAPGRGGSQPQHF
>-|TRBV7-9|-|TRBJ1-2
TGTGCCAGCAGTCCAGGGGATATACGTGGCTACACCTTC
CASSPGDIRGYTF
>-|TRBV6-1|-|TRBJ1-5
TGTGCCACGCAGGGATTCAATCAGCCCCAGCATTTT
CATQGFNQPQHF
>TRBD1|TRBV30|-|TRBJ1-6
TGTGCCTATCTCCGGGACAGGGGTTCACCCCTCCACTTT
CAYLRDRGSPLHF
>TRBD1|TRBV19|-|TRBJ1-2
TGTGCCAGTAGTCGATCGGACAGGGGGAATGGCTACACCTTC
CASSRSDRGNGYTF
>-|TRBV9|-|TRBJ1-1
TGTGCCAGCAGCGTAGGCTTAGGGAATATGGCCACTGAAGCTTTCTTT
CASSVGLGNMATEAFF
>-|TRBV11-1|-|TRBJ2-2
TGTGCCAGCAGCTCATCTCTAGAGGACACCGGGGAGCTGTTTTTT
CASSSSLEDTGELFF
>TRBD2|TRBV2|-|TRBJ2-5
TGTGCCAGCAGTGTGTACGGGGGGGAGACCCAGTACTTC
CASSVYGGETQYF
>-|TRBV6-5|-|TRBJ1-5
TGTGCCAGCAGTTACTTCGACTGGGAAGGTCAGCCCCAGCATTTT
CASSYFDWEGQPQHF
>TRBD1|TRBV18|-|TRBJ1-5
TGTGCCAGCTCACAAGACAGGGATCAGGGTCAGCCCCAGCATTTT
CASSQDRDQGQPQHF
>TRBD2|TRBV19|-|TRBJ2-7
TGTGCCAGTAGCCCCGGGACTAGCGGGGGACACTACGAGCAGTACTTC
CASSPGTSGGHYEQYF
>-|TRBV27|-|TRBJ1-2
TGTGCCAGCAGCATAGGGGAAGGCTATGGCTACACCTTC
CASSIGEGYGYTF
>-|TRBV7-9|-|TRBJ1-1
TGTGCCAGCAGCTTAGGGACAGAGAACACTGAAGCTTTCTTT
CASSLGTENTEAFF
>-|TRBV18|-|TRBJ1-6
TGTGCCAGCTCACCCTCTGAGGACTCACCCCTCCACTTT
CASSPSEDSPLHF
>-|TRBV7-2|-|TRBJ2-5
TGTGCCAGCAGCTTAAGGTGGGGGGATGAGACCCAGTACTTC
CASSLRWGDETQYF
>TRBD2|TRBV6-5|-|TRBJ2-7
TGTGCCAGCAGAGACCTAGCGGGGGTCTCCTACGAGCAGTACTTC
CASRDLAGVSYEQYF
>-|TRBV9|-|TRBJ2-2
TGTGCCAGCAGCGTAGCTAATTTGAGGGCCACCGGGGAGCTGTTTTTT
CASSVANLRATGELFF
>-|TRBV5-1|-|TRBJ2-5
TGCGCCAGCAGCTTGGGCCAAGGGGTAGAGACCCAGTACTTC
CASSLGQGVETQYF
>TRBD2|TRBV18|-|TRBJ2-1
TGTGCCAGCTCACCACCGTCTAGCGGGGGGGCCAATGAGCAGTTCTTC
CASSPPSSGGANEQFF
>-|TRBV6-1|-|TRBJ1-3
TGTGCCAGCAGACCGTACAGCTCTGGAAACACCATATATTTT
CASRPYSSGNTIYF